This TCR beta chain was sequenced in a study of Ad26.COV2.S vaccination and SARS-CoV-2 variants. About the study: Administration of Ad26.COV2.S was intramuscular, either once or twice 56 days apart.

As to this clone: What it binds is unknown. At one boundary the junction diverges from the germline segment, which might be a read error.

Documented treatment: about 20 received Ad26.COV2.S at low or high dose, single or two shots; several received placebo; per-sample allocation not given. The samples were gathered on day 63 after the first injection of vaccine or placebo. CDR1 and CDR2 from the germline V gene are SSHAT and FNYEAQ (reference sequence). CDR3 length: 13 residues. Study-wide findings and caveats: Greater spike-specific TCR breadth was seen in vaccine recipients than in placebo recipients. Substantial response breadth was reportedly seen for spike-specific CD8+ and CD4+ T cells after vaccination.

Assay used: immunoSEQ multiplex PCR; TCRdb lists only in-frame clones, some missing. The sample has a few hundred thousand clones; roughly 87% are singletons. The TCR comes from a person between 18 and 65 years old who received the Ad26.COV2.S COVID-19 vaccine or a placebo. The chain couples TRBV7-7 to TRBJ2-1; no definite D call. The source was peripheral blood, collected in a trial of Ad26.COV2.S vaccine versus placebo. CDR3 amino acids: CASSLVGGDEQFF. Here the CDR3 DNA reads TGTGCTAGCAGCTTAGTAGGTGGGGATGAGCAGTTCTTC. The full variable domain, in which reference TRBV7-7 and TRBJ2-1 provide the parts outside the CDR3, is GAGVSQSPRYKVTKRGQDVTLRCDPISSHATLYWYQQALGQGPEFLTYFNYEAQPDKSGLPSDRFSAERPEGSISTLTIQRTEQRDSAMYRCASSLVGGDEQFFGPGTRLTVL.